This is a list of T cell receptor beta chains from one sample in a study of blood T cells in healthy people across ages. TCRdb ran MiXCR on the 5' RACE reads and lists one entry per CDR3 protein. In the table there are hundreds of thousands of distinct CDR3 sequences, 35% to 50% of which are singletons. The sequencing input was blood. These receptors originate from a man older than 75 in good health. Each CDR3 is given with its conserved first and last residue. A D gene is named only where the DNA matches it firmly. The size of a clone is reported for some rows only, either as once, few or many, or as a class for expanded clones.

J gene: TRBJ2-2; D gene: NA; V gene: TRBV14; clone size: few; CDR3 protein: CATQRAQTTGELFF; CDR3 DNA: TGTGCCACCCAGAGGGCGCAGACCACCGGGGAGCTGTTTTTT
J gene: TRBJ2-7; D gene: NA; V gene: TRBV3-1; clone size: NA; CDR3 protein: CASSLCTGKNEQYF; CDR3 DNA: TGTGCCAGCAGCCTTTGTACAGGGAAGAACGAGCAGTACTTC
J gene: TRBJ2-2; D gene: NA; V gene: TRBV30; clone size: few; CDR3 protein: CAWSVAGSTGELFF; CDR3 DNA: TGTGCCTGGAGTGTTGCAGGGTCGACCGGGGAGCTGTTTTTT
J gene: TRBJ1-3; D gene: NA; V gene: TRBV12-3/TRBV12-4; clone size: NA; CDR3 protein: CASSFAQTSGNTIYF; CDR3 DNA: TGTGCCAGCAGTTTTGCGCAGACCTCTGGAAACACCATATATTTT
J gene: TRBJ2-7; D gene: NA; V gene: TRBV6-6; clone size: few; CDR3 protein: CASSDTRMKYF; CDR3 DNA: TGTGCCAGCAGCGACACCCGTATGAAGTACTTC
J gene: TRBJ2-1; D gene: TRBD1; V gene: TRBV28; clone size: NA; CDR3 protein: CASSPRGGTPDRGSRNEQFF; CDR3 DNA: TGTGCCAGCAGCCCCCGAGGGGGAACACCGGACAGGGGTAGTCGAAATGAGCAGTTCTTC
J gene: TRBJ1-4; D gene: TRBD1; V gene: TRBV4-2; clone size: once; CDR3 protein: CASSQESGRGGDNEKLFF; CDR3 DNA: TGTGCCAGCAGCCAAGAGTCGGGCAGGGGGGGAGATAATGAAAAACTGTTTTTT
J gene: TRBJ1-3; D gene: NA; V gene: TRBV12-3/TRBV12-4; clone size: few; CDR3 protein: CASSNPNRATLLSGNTIYF; CDR3 DNA: TGTGCCAGCAGTAACCCCAACAGGGCTACGCTGTTGTCTGGAAACACCATATATTTT
J gene: TRBJ2-3; D gene: NA; V gene: TRBV9; clone size: few; CDR3 protein: CASSPIGASSDTQYF; CDR3 DNA: TGTGCCAGCAGCCCGATAGGAGCTAGCTCAGATACGCAGTATTTT
J gene: TRBJ2-1; D gene: TRBD2; V gene: TRBV10-1; clone size: NA; CDR3 protein: CASQASGSINEQFF; CDR3 DNA: TGCGCCAGCCAAGCTAGCGGGAGTATTAATGAGCAGTTCTTC
J gene: TRBJ1-6; D gene: NA; V gene: TRBV2; clone size: NA; CDR3 protein: CASSENSPLHF; CDR3 DNA: TGTGCCAGCAGTGAGAATTCACCCCTCCACTTT
J gene: TRBJ1-6; D gene: NA; V gene: TRBV27; clone size: few; CDR3 protein: CASSLSSSSPYSPLHF; CDR3 DNA: TGTGCCAGCAGTTTATCGAGTAGTAGCCCGTATTCACCCCTCCACTTT
J gene: TRBJ2-4; D gene: NA; V gene: TRBV28; clone size: NA; CDR3 protein: CASSSLRGLGNIQYF; CDR3 DNA: TGTGCCAGCAGTTCCCTCCGCGGCTTAGGAAACATTCAGTACTTC
J gene: TRBJ1-6; D gene: NA; V gene: TRBV6-6; clone size: few; CDR3 protein: CASSYSSGSSPLHF; CDR3 DNA: TGTGCCAGCAGTTACAGTTCAGGGTCTTCACCCCTCCACTTT
J gene: TRBJ2-5; D gene: TRBD2; V gene: TRBV6-2/TRBV6-3; clone size: many; CDR3 protein: CASRNGLAQQTQYF; CDR3 DNA: TGTGCCAGCAGGAACGGACTAGCCCAACAGACCCAGTACTTC
J gene: TRBJ1-5; D gene: TRBD1; V gene: TRBV20-1; clone size: few; CDR3 protein: CSARGGTGERQPQHF; CDR3 DNA: TGCAGTGCTAGAGGGGGGACAGGGGAAAGGCAGCCCCAGCATTTT
J gene: TRBJ2-1; D gene: NA; V gene: TRBV11-3; clone size: NA; CDR3 protein: CASSSSDRNEQFF; CDR3 DNA: TGTGCCAGCAGCTCCTCGGACAGAAATGAGCAGTTCTTC
J gene: TRBJ2-1; D gene: NA; V gene: TRBV20-1; clone size: NA; CDR3 protein: CSASSTDGGNEQFF; CDR3 DNA: TGCAGTGCTAGCTCCACCGACGGGGGCAATGAGCAGTTCTTC